Below are 13 T cell receptor beta chains sequenced from a single sample in a study of T cell responses to AZD1222 COVID-19 vaccine. TCRdb's table, derived via immunoSEQ multiplex PCR, lists solely in-frame clones and lacks some. This table has about 130,000 clones, approximately 88% appearing once. Sample: peripheral blood, taken on day 0 of AZD1222 vaccination. These TCRs come from an adult in good health.

This rearrangement joins TRBV9 to TRBJ2-3, with unresolved D. The CDR3 is 13 amino acids. Germline-derived CDR1 and CDR2 are SGDLS and YYNGEE. Deletions cut 4 bases from V and 5 bases from J, with 11 bases between. The DNA of the CDR3 is TGTGCCAGCAGCCGAACGTCCCTAGATACGCAGTATTTT. This translates into CASSRTSLDTQYF.

The J gene is TRBJ2-2, the V gene TRBV7-9, with 11 bases that match TRBD1. V lost 5 bases to trimming and J lost 6 bases; unmatched junction nucleotides: 8. There are 16 residues in the CDR3. The germline gives CDR1 SEHNR, CDR2 FQNEAQ (reference sequence). This CDR3 reads CASSRTPGQGAGELFF. Written as DNA, the CDR3 is TGTGCCAGCAGCCGAACCCCGGGACAGGGGGCCGGGGAGCTGTTTTTT.

The chain combines TRBV18 with TRBJ2-7, with 7 bases lining up with TRBD2. Germline CDR1 reads KGHSH; CDR2 reads LQKENI. V was pared by 0 bases and J by 2 bases, with 4 bases of the junction left unmatched. CDR3 length: 15 residues. CDR3 nucleotide sequence: TGTGCCAGCTCACCACCGGGGGGGAAAACCTACGAGCAGTACTTC. Amino acids: CASSPPGGKTYEQYF.

The genes are TRBV18 and TRBJ2-3; D is ambiguous. The CDR3 runs 13 residues. Between the trimmed V and J ends, which lost 4 bases and 4 bases, there was a span of 9 bases. Germline V gene sequence: CDR1 KGHSH, CDR2 LQKENI. In DNA, the CDR3 is TGTGCCAGCTCACAAGGGTCGTCAGATACGCAGTATTTT. Residues: CASSQGSSDTQYF.

The gene calls are TRBV6-2 or TRBV6-3 and TRBJ1-5; D is unclear. The CDR3 has 14 amino acids. V lost 2 bases, J lost 0 bases, and 5 bases lay in between. Germline V gene sequence: CDR1 MNHEY, CDR2 SVGEGT. CDR3 sequence (DNA): TGTGCCAGCAGTTACCGGGATAGCAATCAGCCCCAGCATTTT. Translation gives CASSYRDSNQPQHF.

This chain links TRBV7-2 with TRBJ1-2; possible D gene TRBD1, 6 bases. This CDR3 contains 13 residues. The germline V gene encodes CDR1 SGHTA and CDR2 FQGNSA. Trimming stripped 1 base from V and 5 bases from J, with 8 bases between. CDR3 region: CASSLGQEYGYTF. CDR3 sequence (DNA): TGTGCCAGCAGCTTAGGACAGGAATATGGCTACACCTTC. The full variable domain, its missing parts supplied by reference TRBV7-2 and TRBJ1-2, is GAGVSQSPSNKVTEKGKDVELRCDPISGHTALYWYRQSLGQGLEFLIYFQGNSAPDKSGLPSDRFSAERTGGSVSTLTIQRTQQEDSAVYLCASSLGQEYGYTFGSGTRLTVV.

The chain carries TRBV30 and TRBJ2-5; tentatively, D is TRBD1 (6 bases). The V and J ends lost 0 bases and 5 bases respectively, with 7 bases between them. Per the germline V gene, CDR1 is GTSNPN and CDR2 is SVGIG (reference sequence). The CDR3 extends over 12 amino acids. The CDR3 is CAWSVTGETQYF. CDR3 DNA: TGTGCCTGGAGTGTAACAGGGGAGACCCAGTACTTC.

The chain joins TRBV6-6 to TRBJ2-1; tentatively, D is TRBD1 (5 bases). The germline V gene has CDR1 MNHNY and CDR2 SVGAGI (reference sequence). The CDR3 consists of 16 residues. The ends were cut back, 2 bases at V and 8 bases at J, with 19 bases in the middle. CDR3 in DNA: TGTGCCAGCAGTTACCGATCGGACATCTACCCTGATGAGCAGTTCTTC. Amino acid sequence: CASSYRSDIYPDEQFF.

This clone was detected only once. The chain recombines TRBV6-5 with TRBJ1-4, with TRBD1 matching over 7 bases. CDR1 is MNHEY, CDR2 SVGAGI, per germline. The junction had 10 bases not matched to a gene; V was cut back by 5 bases and J by 7 bases. The CDR3 contains 15 residues. In DNA, the CDR3 is TGTGCCAGCAGTAAAACGACAGGGTTGGGTGAAAAACTGTTTTTT. Encoded protein: CASSKTTGLGEKLFF.

CDR3 sequence (DNA): TGTGCCAGTAGTATACCAGGGGTGACCTACGAGCAGTACTTC. Translation: CASSIPGVTYEQYF. The chain links TRBV19 to TRBJ2-7; D perhaps matches TRBD1 (6 bases). CDR1 LNHDA and CDR2 SQIVND come from the germline V gene (reference sequence). This CDR3 spans 14 amino acids. The V end was cut by 2 bases, the J end by 2 bases, with 10 bases between.

J is TRBJ2-2 and V is TRBV5-8; the match to TRBD2 covers 9 bases. This CDR3 region has 16 residues. Germline V lookup: CDR1 SGHTS, CDR2 YDEGEE. V lost 0 bases, J lost 5 bases, and 5 bases stayed unmatched. Here the CDR3 DNA reads TGTGCCAGCAGCTTGGGACTAGCGGTTGGTACCGGGGAGCTGTTTTTT. The encoded protein is CASSLGLAVGTGELFF. Variable domain in full (rest from reference TRBV5-8 and TRBJ2-2): EAGVTQSPTHLIKTRGQQATLRCSPISGHTSVYWYQQALGLGLQFLLWYDEGEERNRGNFPPRFSGRQFPNYSSELNVNALELEDSALYLCASSLGLAVGTGELFFGEGSRLTVL.

The CDR3 nucleotides are TGTGCCAGTAGTATAATCGGGACAGTCACCTACGAGCAGTACTTC. Translating gives CASSIIGTVTYEQYF. The V call is TRBV19, the J call TRBJ2-7, with 7 bases aligning to TRBD1. CDR1 and CDR2 from the germline V gene are LNHDA and SQIVND (reference sequence). The CDR3 loop spans 15 amino acids. J gave up 2 bases and V 2 bases, and 6 bases lay outside the gene matches. Full variable domain (missing parts from reference TRBV19 and TRBJ2-7): DGGITQSPKYLFRKEGQNVTLSCEQNLNHDAMYWYRQDPGQGLRLIYYSQIVNDFQKGDIAEGYSVSREKKESFPLTVTSAQKNPTAFYLCASSIIGTVTYEQYFGPGTRLTVT.

The rearrangement uses TRBV5-1 and TRBJ2-2; possibly TRBD1 or TRBD2 for D (6 bases each). The V and J ends lost 4 bases and 6 bases respectively, with 25 bases between them. Germline V gives CDR1 SGHRS, CDR2 YFSETQ. The CDR3 extends over 18 amino acids. The CDR3 region is CASSALTRGSRGAGELFF. For the CDR3, the DNA is TGCGCCAGCAGCGCCCTAACGAGAGGGTCGAGGGGGGCCGGGGAGCTGTTTTTT.